This TCR beta chain was captured in a study of cytomegalovirus exposure and HLA in healthy donors. Study-wide context: The study's early data release held about 85 million unique TCRs from HLA-typed donors. Study-level findings and limits: The study had only CMV serostatus as immune exposure information. Reportedly, HLA-A and HLA-B alleles of most subjects were accurately predicted from TCR beta. Researchers reported in a later analysis that common viral pathogens appeared linked to several top clusters.

For this clone: Antigen: not known.

13 Jbeta primers and 60 Vbeta primers were used for the PCR. Measured with immunoSEQ multiplex PCR; TCRdb has only the in-frame clones, and not every one. The data contain 140,000 to 150,000 clones, 78% of them singletons. Germline CDR1 GTSNPN, CDR2 SVGIG (reference sequence). V shed 3 bases, J shed 2 bases, and the junction held 6 bases outside the gene matches. CDR3 length: 14 amino acids. This chain joins TRBV30 and TRBJ1-1; TRBD1 agrees at 7 bases. The origin of this receptor is a female donor in good health and CMV-seronegative. The sequenced sample was PBMCs. In nucleotides, the CDR3 is TGTGCCTGGAGAGCCGACAGGGAAAACACTGAAGCTTTCTTT. Amino acids: CAWRADRENTEAFF. Looking up the rest from reference TRBV30 and TRBJ1-1 gives the full variable domain: SQTIHQWPATLVQPVGSPLSLECTVEGTSNPNLYWYRQAAGRGLQLLFYSVGIGQISSEVPQNLSASRPQDRQFILSSKKLLLSDSGFYLCAWRADRENTEAFFGQGTRLTVV.